This TCR beta chain was identified during a study of Tregs in tolerant kidney transplant recipients. The study's findings and limits: Donor-specific Treg expansion exceeded global Treg expansion in tolerant patients, suggesting antigen drive. Biological reproducibility was not directly addressed, but technical replication error appeared minimal.

The V and J ends lost 3 bases and 3 bases, in that order; junction bases with no gene match: 4. Germline V gene lookup returns CDR1 LGHNA and CDR2 YNFKEQ. There are 14 residues in the CDR3. Only a few counts were recorded for this clone. What it binds is not known. A much bigger clone sits one base away, suggesting this may be a read error. Recipient PBMCs carried a CFSE label and met irradiated graft donor PBMCs for more than five days before FACS sorting. Assay used: immunoSEQ multiplex PCR; TCRdb lists only in-frame clones, some missing. The sample lists 8,000 or so clones, approximately 30% seen once, with 5.8% in the top ten.

This clonotype was sampled from a human patient who received a combined kidney and bone marrow transplant. This chain uses TRBV4-2 with TRBJ2-7, with 8 positions matching TRBD1. The specimen was CD8+ T cells from blood cultured with allogeneic cells, collected before the transplant. CDR3 sequence (DNA): TGTGCCAGCAGCCAGAGTGACAGGGGCTACGAGCAGTACTTC. Residues: CASSQSDRGYEQYF.